This entry is about one T cell receptor (beta chain). Its antigen is currently unknown. Treatment specified: oral pan-JAK inhibitor, 5-10 mg twice daily. Sorting of PBMCs yielded the CD4+ and CD8+ T cells. CDR3 size: 13 residues. Trimming left V 1 base short and J 2 bases short, with 6 bases between. Germline V lookup: CDR1 SQVTM, CDR2 ANQGSEA. The data stem from a study of CD8+ T cells in alopecia areata. The overall study: The SALT score measured affected scalp surface percentage in treated patients.

RNA, once extracted, was reverse transcribed into cDNA for use as the sequencing template. Produced via immunoSEQ multiplex PCR; TCRdb's table is partial and in-frame only. The sample comprises 150,000 or so clones, approximately 65% of which are singletons, and approximately 0.91% rests with the top ten. Study-wide points: Expanded CD8+ clones among the top 100, as well as scalp clonality, were significantly decreased by tofacitinib. Although TCR sharing was seen in mice, sharing across patients was less clear, possibly for HLA-related reasons.

V usage is TRBV29-1 and J usage is TRBJ2-1; D unresolved. The sequences come from CD4+ T cells sorted from blood, collected at week 4, from a patient treated with tofacitinib. The TCR sequence derives from a human donor with alopecia areata. The CDR3 DNA reads TGCAGCGTTGAAGCGGCGACCTACAATGAGCAGTTCTTC. This codes for CSVEAATYNEQFF.